This T cell receptor beta chain was obtained from a study of cytomegalovirus exposure and HLA in healthy donors. V gave up 1 base and J gave up 8 bases; unmatched junction bases: 5. The CDR3 is 15 amino acids. From germline, CDR1 is SEHNR and CDR2 FQNEAQ (reference sequence). The PCR employed 60 Vbeta primers together with 13 Jbeta primers. Using immunoSEQ multiplex PCR, the repertoire was profiled, and TCRdb retains in-frame clones only, with some absent. The repertoire includes about 82,000 clones, roughly 80% of them detected once, and roughly 12% sits in the top ten. The chain is built from TRBV7-9 and TRBJ1-5; 10 nucleotides agree with TRBD1. The clonotype comes from a human donor in good health. Sequencing input: PBMCs. In DNA, the CDR3 is TGTGCCAGCAGCTTAGGGACAGGGGGGAAAGAGCCCCAGCATTTT. It yields the protein CASSLGTGGKEPQHF.